The present entry profiles one TCR beta chain with its context. The antigen remains unidentified. Other DNA sequences of this sample code for an identical CDR3. In the original workflow: In the immunoSEQ data, sequences were junction-only and lacked quality scores, so filtering differed. TCRdb's copy holds only in-frame clones and misses some; the assay was immunoSEQ multiplex PCR. V, J and clone size reflect that table, while D and trimming were determined from the DNA. The data hold 2 million to 2.5 million clones, with 90% to 97% observed a single time. The sample comes from a study of shared clonotypes between healthy human individuals. Study findings and constraints: The authors expected sequencing depth to affect clonotype sharing among donors. Non-shared clonotypes had lower generation probabilities than those shared by all four donors. Estimated richness was generally greater in naive than memory subsets.

This CDR3 region has 15 residues. Germline V CDR1 and CDR2: MNHEY, SVGAGI. V gave up 0 bases and J gave up 2 bases, with 8 bases separating them. The chain recombines TRBV6-5 with TRBJ1-5, with D maybe TRBD1 (6 bases). This sequence originates from a man between 18 and 29 years old in good health. Sequenced: naive CD4+ T cells sorted from blood. As for subset: CD45RA+ positively selected. The chain's CDR3 is CASSYSPGGNQPQHF. The DNA of the CDR3 is TGTGCCAGCAGTTACTCGCCAGGGGGCAATCAGCCCCAGCATTTT.